These 18 T cell receptor beta chains were sequenced from one sample in a study of neoadjuvant anti-PD-1 for oral cavity cancer. Measured with immunoSEQ multiplex PCR; TCRdb has only the in-frame clones, and not every one. The table includes roughly 15,000 clones, roughly 70% detected once. The starting material was PBMCs, obtained before nivolumab (anti-PD-1) treatment. These receptors all stem from a person aged 35-79 years with oral cavity squamous cell carcinoma.

This clone has a handful of counts. The chain links TRBV7-2 to TRBJ2-1, with a weak D call TRBD2 (5 bases). This CDR3 comprises 15 residues. CDR1 SGHTA and CDR2 FQGNSA come from the germline V gene. Trimming stripped 5 bases from V and 3 bases from J, with 14 bases between. The CDR3 sequence: CASSPRVGSYNEQFF. The CDR3 region has the DNA TGTGCCAGCAGCCCGCGGGTGGGAAGCTACAATGAGCAGTTCTTC.

The chain carries TRBV19 and TRBJ2-7; 11 nucleotides line up with TRBD1. Looked up from germline, CDR1 is LNHDA and CDR2 is SQIVND (reference sequence). The CDR3 runs 15 residues. The junction had 3 bases not matched to a gene; V was cut back by 2 bases and J by 3 bases. DNA for the CDR3: TGTGCCAGTAGTATAAAGGGACAGGGGGGCTACGAGCAGTACTTC. Protein product: CASSIKGQGGYEQYF.

V usage is TRBV7-6 and J usage is TRBJ2-7; D is unresolved. CDR3 length: 14 amino acids. Trimming shortened V by 2 bases and J by 1 base, and 9 bases separated the two germline ends. The germline CDR1 and CDR2 sequences are SGHVS and FNYEAQ. The CDR3 sequence: CASSLQAASYEQYF. The CDR3 nucleotides read TGTGCCAGCAGCTTACAAGCCGCTTCCTACGAGCAGTACTTC.

This chain links TRBV2 with TRBJ2-1; 7 nucleotides agree with TRBD2. With 1 base clipped from V and 4 bases from J, the junction kept 4 bases outside the gene matches. This CDR3 is built from 15 residues. Germline CDR1 reads SNHLY; CDR2 reads FYNNEI. DNA of the CDR3: TGTGCCAGCAGTGAAGAAGCGGGATATTACAATGAGCAGTTCTTC. Protein: CASSEEAGYYNEQFF.

The genes are TRBV10-1 and TRBJ2-3; no reliable D call. Trimming cost V 0 bases and J 1 base, with 5 bases left between them. Germline CDR1 WNHNN, CDR2 SYGVQD (reference sequence). CDR3 size: 14 residues. CDR3 sequence (DNA): TGCGCCAGCAGTGAGTCTTCGGGCACAGATACGCAGTATTTT. It yields the protein CASSESSGTDTQYF.

The rearrangement uses TRBV5-5 and TRBJ2-1, with D perhaps matching TRBD1 or TRBD2 (5 bases each). CDR1 is SGHKS and CDR2 is YYEKEE in the germline V gene (reference sequence). The CDR3 loop spans 13 amino acids. Trimming removed 4 bases at V and 9 bases at J, with 14 bases between. CDR3 sequence (DNA): TGTGCCAGCAGCGCTGGGGGTCAAGTTGAGCAGTTCTTC. Translating it yields CASSAGGQVEQFF.

This rearrangement joins TRBV2 to TRBJ2-1; no definite D call. Trimming took off 7 bases at V and 6 bases at J, with 10 bases between the two ends. Germline lookup yields CDR1 SNHLY and CDR2 FYNNEI. The CDR3 consists of 12 residues. CDR3 nucleotide sequence: TGTGCCAGCAAGCCTCTAGGCAATGAGCAGTTCTTC. This codes for CASKPLGNEQFF. The full variable domain, with the rest looked up from reference TRBV2 and TRBJ2-1, is EPEVTQTPSHQVTQMGQEVILRCVPISNHLYFYWYRQILGQKVEFLVSFYNNEISEKSEIFDDQFSVERPDGSNFTLKIRSTKLEDSAMYFCASKPLGNEQFFGPGTRLTVL.

The V call is TRBV6-5, the J call TRBJ2-7, with a possible D match to TRBD2 (6 bases). The CDR3 loop spans 12 amino acids. Trimming shortened V by 10 bases and J by 3 bases, and 13 bases separated the two germline ends. Germline V gene lookup returns CDR1 MNHEY and CDR2 SVGAGI. The CDR3 loop reads CATRDSIYEQYF. CDR3 in DNA: TGTGCCACCCGGGACTCCATCTACGAGCAGTACTTC.

In its sample, this clone was seen a few times. The chain recombines TRBV27 with TRBJ2-7; 7 positions match TRBD1. Trimming took 6 bases from V and 4 from J; bases not matched to a gene: 12. This CDR3 spans 15 amino acids. Germline CDR1 MNHEY, CDR2 SMNVEV (reference sequence). The CDR3 DNA reads as TGTGCCAGCAGCTCCGGGACAGCCTTAACGTACGAGCAGTACTTC. Translated, it gives CASSSGTALTYEQYF.

The chain employs TRBV29-1 and TRBJ2-7; D may be TRBD1 (6 bases). Trimming removed 4 bases from V and 3 bases from J, with 7 bases in between. This CDR3 spans 11 amino acids. From germline, CDR1 is SQVTM and CDR2 ANQGSEA. The CDR3 is CSVGDNYEQYF. CDR3 sequence (DNA): TGCAGCGTTGGGGACAACTACGAGCAGTACTTC.

The chain links TRBV7-8 to TRBJ2-6, with D uncertain. Trimming removed 2 bases at V and 0 bases at J, with 14 bases between. The CDR3 consists of 18 residues. Germline V gene data show CDR1 as SGHVS and CDR2 as FQNEAQ. The DNA for the CDR3 is TGTGCCAGCAGCTTACTTTCCCTCTATAGCTCTGGGGCCAACGTCCTGACTTTC. It is translated as CASSLLSLYSSGANVLTF.

This rearrangement joins TRBV27 to TRBJ1-2; D not certain. Trimming took off 6 bases at V and 4 bases at J, with 15 bases between the two ends. The CDR3 has 14 amino acids. Germline CDR1 MNHEY, CDR2 SMNVEV (reference sequence). The CDR3 DNA is TGTGCCAGCAGCTTCGGTCGGATAGGCTATGGCTACACCTTC. It specifies CASSFGRIGYGYTF.

The chain joins TRBV10-1 to TRBJ2-3; 9 bases match TRBD2. V gave up 2 bases and J gave up 2 bases; unmatched junction bases: 8. This CDR3 comprises 17 residues. Germline loops: CDR1 WNHNN, CDR2 SYGVQD (reference sequence). The CDR3 is CASSELSGRGITDTQYF. CDR3 nucleotides: TGCGCCAGCAGTGAGCTTAGCGGGAGAGGGATCACAGATACGCAGTATTTT.

V and J are TRBV7-8 and TRBJ2-7; possible D gene TRBD1, 5 bases. V lost 5 bases to trimming and J lost 2 bases, with 19 bases between them. This CDR3 has 16 residues. Germline values: CDR1 SGHVS, CDR2 FQNEAQ. The CDR3 loop reads CASSRTVTGGTYEQYF. Written as DNA, the CDR3 is TGTGCCAGCAGCCGAACAGTTACAGGCGGCACCTACGAGCAGTACTTC.

The chain carries TRBV6-5 and TRBJ2-1; TRBD2 matches at 9 bases. After removal of 6 bases from V and 4 bases from J, the junction contained 7 bases not matched to a gene. Looked up from germline, CDR1 is MNHEY and CDR2 is SVGAGI. This CDR3 has 15 amino acids. CDR3 sequence (DNA): TGTGCCAGCAGGTCAGATAGCGGGAGATACAATGAGCAGTTCTTC. It yields the protein CASRSDSGRYNEQFF.

The rearrangement links TRBV5-1 to TRBJ2-3; 7 bases match TRBD1. V lost 2 bases, J lost 2 bases, and 2 bases stayed unmatched. CDR1 is SGHRS, CDR2 YFSETQ, per germline. The CDR3 consists of 14 residues. CDR3 amino acids: CASSLGTVTDTQYF. CDR3 nucleotides: TGCGCCAGCAGCTTAGGGACAGTCACAGATACGCAGTATTTT. The complete variable domain, with remaining parts taken from reference TRBV5-1 and TRBJ2-3, reads KAGVTQTPRYLIKTRGQQVTLSCSPISGHRSVSWYQQTPGQGLQFLFEYFSETQRNKGNFPGRFSGRQFSNSRSEMNVSTLELGDSALYLCASSLGTVTDTQYFGPGTRLTVL.

The genes are TRBV10-2 and TRBJ2-7, with TRBD2 matching over 10 bases. CDR1 and CDR2 from the germline V gene are WSHSY and SAAADI. With V trimmed by 6 bases and J by 5 bases, 13 bases remained unmatched. CDR3 length equals 16 residues. This chain's CDR3 is CASSAPPGTSVNEQYF. The DNA for the CDR3 is TGCGCCAGCAGCGCCCCACCCGGGACTAGCGTCAACGAGCAGTACTTC.

This clone was seen a few times. The genes are TRBV28 and TRBJ1-1, with a weak D call TRBD1 (6 bases). Germline CDR1 and CDR2: MDHEN and SYDVKM. The V gene lost 3 bases and the J gene lost 4 bases, with 15 bases spanning the gap. The CDR3 runs 15 residues. CDR3 residues: CASSFRRGLSTEAFF. The CDR3 DNA is TGTGCCAGCAGTTTTCGGCGGGGGCTATCCACTGAAGCTTTCTTT.